This T cell receptor (beta chain) came from a study of OX40 agonist ivuxolimab in advanced cancers. Study at large: Given to patients was ivuxolimab, an agonistic anti-OX40 (CD134) antibody.

Produced via immunoSEQ multiplex PCR; TCRdb's table is partial and in-frame only. The sample contains tens of thousands of clones, roughly 85% of which appear only once. CDR1 is LNHDA, CDR2 SQIVND, per germline (reference sequence). This CDR3 is built from 12 residues. V was shortened by 7 bases and J by 4 bases, with 10 bases between the two germline ends. The specimen was CD4+ or CD8+ T cells sorted from blood, collected in a trial of the OX40 agonist ivuxolimab. The receptor was isolated from an adult with an advanced solid tumor such as melanoma, head and neck, liver or kidney cancer. This chain connects TRBV19 to TRBJ1-1; D might be TRBD1 (6 bases). CDR3 nucleotide sequence: TGTGCCAGTACCACAGGGAGCACTGAAGCTTTCTTT. It is translated as CASTTGSTEAFF.